This T cell receptor beta chain is drawn from a study of cytomegalovirus exposure and HLA in healthy donors. With regard to this clone: The antigen remains unidentified.

Data came from immunoSEQ multiplex PCR; TCRdb stores just in-frame clones and leaves some out. The sample comprises 200,000 to 250,000 clones, over 70% of which are singletons, and about 14% rests with the top ten. Study findings and constraints: CMV antigen specificity was confirmed in vitro for three CMV-associated chains. Many donors shared some public TCRs, even though most TCR sequences were rare. Cytomegalovirus status, reportedly, was diagnosed with high specificity and sensitivity by the classifier. Associated with cytomegalovirus, according to the listing, were 150 to 200 TCR beta chains.

CDR1 and CDR2 (germline): KGHSH, LQKENI. Trimming took off 0 bases at V and 7 bases at J, with 12 bases between the two ends. The CDR3 has 14 amino acids. V is TRBV18 and J is TRBJ1-1; D is unclear. This clonotype was obtained from a woman aged 25-40 years in good health and CMV-seropositive. The sequenced sample was PBMCs. The CDR3 DNA reads TGTGCCAGCTCACCACCGGCCAAGCCCCATGAAGCTTTCTTT. Translated, it gives CASSPPAKPHEAFF.